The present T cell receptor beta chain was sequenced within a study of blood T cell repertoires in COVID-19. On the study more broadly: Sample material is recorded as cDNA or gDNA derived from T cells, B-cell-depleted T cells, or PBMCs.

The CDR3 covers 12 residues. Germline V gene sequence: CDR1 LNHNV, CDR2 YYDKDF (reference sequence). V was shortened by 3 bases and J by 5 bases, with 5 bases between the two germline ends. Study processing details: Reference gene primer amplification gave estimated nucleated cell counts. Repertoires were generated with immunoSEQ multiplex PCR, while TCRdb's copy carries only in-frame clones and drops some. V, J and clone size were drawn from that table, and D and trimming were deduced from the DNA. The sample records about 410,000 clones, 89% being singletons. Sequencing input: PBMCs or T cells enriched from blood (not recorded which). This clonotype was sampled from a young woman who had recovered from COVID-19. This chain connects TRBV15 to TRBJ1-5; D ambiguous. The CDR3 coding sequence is TGTGCCACCAGCAGGGCCGATCAGCCCCAGCATTTT. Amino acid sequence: CATSRADQPQHF. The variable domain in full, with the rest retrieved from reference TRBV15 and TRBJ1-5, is DAMVIQNPRYQVTQFGKPVTLSCSQTLNHNVMYWYQQKSSQAPKLLFHYYDKDFNNEADTPDNFQSRRPNTSFCFLDIRSPGLGDTAMYLCATSRADQPQHFGDGTRLSIL.